This T cell receptor (beta chain) was retrieved from a study of blood T cells in healthy people across ages. Study-level findings and limits: A greater number of naive CD4+ cells and higher diversity distinguished long-lived donors from aged donors.

This clonotype occurred a few times. Antigen unknown. It was roughly 10 milliliters of peripheral blood that were drawn from each donor. A second about 7 to 11 cycle PCR used barcoded and J-beta primers. TCRdb re-analysed the 5' RACE reads in MiXCR, keeping a single row per CDR3 protein. The sample holds around 1.5 million distinct CDR3 sequences; 42% are singletons and the top ten take less than 8%. The CDR3 consists of 15 residues. Germline V gene sequence: CDR1 MNHEY, CDR2 SMNVEV (reference sequence). V was clipped by 2 bases and J by 0 bases, with 8 bases between them. This TCR was sampled from a woman between 18 and 29 years old in good health. Material: blood. The chain uses TRBV27 and TRBJ1-5; no reliable D call. CDR3 in amino acids: CASSLDWDSNQPQHF. In nucleotides, the CDR3 is TGTGCCAGCAGTTTAGATTGGGATAGCAATCAGCCCCAGCATTTT.